This record covers a single T cell receptor beta chain. This clone was detected only a few times. The antigen it recognizes is unknown. Qualities for individual bases were not recorded, and no much larger clone is one base off. Each collaborating institution followed its own protocols to collect whole blood in K2EDTA tubes. For TCRbeta analysis, collaborators shipped samples as frozen whole blood, isolated PBMCs, or DNA extracted from either of those sample types. The source of the sample is a study of blood T cell repertoires in COVID-19 (dated by TCRdb to the early 2020s). Background for the entire study: Samples covering the acute and convalescent phases of COVID-19 were provided by collaborators in the United States, Italy and Spain. The material from the prospective study consisted of cDNA or gDNA derived from T cells, B-cell-depleted T cells, or PBMCs. Subjects who had been exposed to COVID-19, were actively infected with it, or had recovered from it provided the deeply sampled blood TCRbeta repertoires that made up the dataset. The repertoires were made available in a free public database intended to serve as a resource for research on the immune response to SARS-CoV-2. The samples were drawn from the first 160 participants of the ongoing ImmuneRACE study and from more than 1,000 subjects provided by 6 global collaborators. Nearly every sample came with metadata listing a de-identified subject ID, COVID-19 status, age in years and sex. Where available, HLA class I and class II types were taken from metadata supplied by the sample provider and were not determined by assay-based typing.

General findings and caveats noted by the study authors: The quantity of clinical and demographic metadata differed by source and by participant and was supplied without curation.

TCRbeta CDR3 regions were amplified from genomic DNA by means of the immunoSEQ Assay, a bias-controlled multiplex PCR. The paper's processing steps were these. The number of nucleated cells in each sample was estimated from the amplification of reference gene primers within the assay. To quantify the absolute abundance of each unique TCRbeta CDR3 rearrangement, sequence reads were collapsed and filtered. Productive Simpson clonality was computed per sample as the square root of Simpson's diversity index over productive rearrangements. TCRdb stores this immuneACCESS table with in-frame sequences only. Part of the clones is absent; in the studies checked, under half of the shortfall reflects unresolved V genes, and no reason is known for the rest. That table gives V, J and clone size, and the DNA gave D and trimming. The sample contains about 130,000 clones, more than 70% of them found a single time. The leading ten clones occupy roughly 1.8% of the sample.

The germline V gene encodes CDR1 LNHDA and CDR2 SQIVND (reference sequence). The CDR3 sequence holds 16 residues, the cysteine and phenylalanine included. Solely the CDR3 DNA is kept, with 48 bases framed from the first base. V gives up 6 bases and J gives up 1 base, and the segment between their germline ends measures 18 bases. Input material: peripheral blood. The clonotype comes from a man aged 70 or older with acute or convalescent COVID-19. The rearranged segments are TRBV19 and TRBJ1-1, with a tentative D gene TRBD1 over 5 matching bases. This receptor has the CDR3 CASRPLIGGRNTEAFF. The nucleotide sequence reads as follows: TGTGCCAGTAGACCCTTAATCGGGGGAAGGAACACTGAAGCTTTCTTT.